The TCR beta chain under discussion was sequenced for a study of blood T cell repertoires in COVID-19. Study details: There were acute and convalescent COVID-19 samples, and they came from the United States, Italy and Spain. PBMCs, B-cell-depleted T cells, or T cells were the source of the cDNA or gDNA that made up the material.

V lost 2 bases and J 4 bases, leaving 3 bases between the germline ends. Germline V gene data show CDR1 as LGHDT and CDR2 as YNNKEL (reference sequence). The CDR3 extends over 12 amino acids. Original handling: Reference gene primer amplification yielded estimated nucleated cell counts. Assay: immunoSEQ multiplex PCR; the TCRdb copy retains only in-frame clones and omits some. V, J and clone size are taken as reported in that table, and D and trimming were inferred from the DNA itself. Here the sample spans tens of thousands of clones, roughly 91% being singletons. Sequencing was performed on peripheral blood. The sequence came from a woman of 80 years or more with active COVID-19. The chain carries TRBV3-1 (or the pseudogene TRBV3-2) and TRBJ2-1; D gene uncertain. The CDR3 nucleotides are TGTGCCAGCAGCCAATTATACAATGAGCAGTTCTTC. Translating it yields CASSQLYNEQFF.